The 32 T cell receptor beta chains given below trace back to one sample, sequenced in a study of T cell clonality in common variable immunodeficiency. What these receptors recognize is not known. Notes on the study in general: Reportedly, TCR beta sequences from common variable immunodeficiency showed fewer deletions and N-nucleotide insertions.

Measured with immunoSEQ multiplex PCR; TCRdb has only the in-frame clones, and not every one. The sample is made up of about 30,000 clones, none counted only once. The specimen was peripheral blood mononuclear cells. Source of these receptors: a human donor with common variable immunodeficiency.

Of note for this clone: Coverage ceases 3 residues before the CDR3 finishes, and the germline J gene fills in the end. The chain employs TRBV6-2 or TRBV6-3 and TRBJ1-2; no reliable D call. CDR3 length: 15 residues. The germline CDR1 and CDR2 sequences are MNHEY and SVGEGT. Trimming removed 2 bases from V and 0 bases from J, with 10 bases in between. This chain's CDR3 is CASSYLVGANYGYTF. The sequenced part of the CDR3 DNA is TGTGCCAGCAGTTACCTAGTCGGGGCTAACTATGGC.

This clone has at least ten counts. The CDR3 end falls 3 residues outside the read, so it is completed with the germline J gene. The chain carries TRBV5-6 and TRBJ1-1, with D unclear. Trimming removed 0 bases at V and 4 bases at J, with 10 bases between. Germline V lookup: CDR1 SGHDT, CDR2 YYEEEE. The CDR3 contains 14 residues. CDR3 protein: CASSLEGWRTEAFF. The part of the CDR3 DNA that was read is TGTGCCAGCAGCTTGGAGGGTTGGCGCACTGAA.

This clone was detected many times. The CDR3 end falls 3 residues outside the read, so it is completed with the germline J gene. This sequence joins TRBV5-5 and TRBJ1-5, with 8 bases that match TRBD1. The ends lost 4 bases at V and 5 bases at J; junction bases unmatched: 5. This CDR3 spans 14 amino acids. Germline CDR1 reads SGHKS; CDR2 reads YYEKEE (reference sequence). Incomplete CDR3 DNA: TGTGCCAGCAGCCCCGGGACAGGTTATCAGCCC. This gives the protein CASSPGTGYQP. The entire CDR3 is CASSPGTGYQPQHF.

This clone was recorded a few times. The CDR3 goes on 3 residues after the read ends, and that part is filled in from the germline J gene. The rearrangement uses TRBV19 and TRBJ1-3; D unclear. Trimming pared 3 bases from V and 2 bases from J, leaving 11 bases between. The CDR3 covers 15 residues. Germline assignment: CDR1 LNHDA and CDR2 SQIVND (reference sequence). The covered CDR3 bases are TGTGCCAGTAGTATGGGCAGAAGTACTGGAAACACC. Translated: CASSMGRSTGNT. The whole CDR3 sequence is CASSMGRSTGNTIYF.

This clone turned up a few times. The CDR3 reads CASSFDYSNQPQHF. The covered CDR3 bases are TGTGCCAGCTCGTTCGACTATAGCAATCAGCCC. The chain has TRBV18 and TRBJ1-5; D is unresolved. The read gets to within 3 residues of the CDR3 end, and the germline J gene fills in the rest. V was trimmed by 6 bases and J by 0 bases, leaving 9 bases between them. The germline V gene encodes CDR1 KGHSH and CDR2 LQKENI. The CDR3 totals 14 residues. Combining the CDR3 with reference TRBV18 and TRBJ1-5 gives the whole variable domain NAGVMQNPRHLVRRRGQEARLRCSPMKGHSHVYWYRQLPEEGLKFMVYLQKENIIDESGMPKERFSAEFPKEGPSILRIQQVVRGDSAAYFCASSFDYSNQPQHFGDGTRLSIL.

This clone was observed at least ten times. The read finishes 3 residues shy of the CDR3 end, and the germline J gene is used to complete it. The chain has TRBV5-1 and TRBJ1-2; D unresolved. Per germline, CDR1 SGHRS and CDR2 YFSETQ. The CDR3 covers 12 residues. This CDR3 reads CASSLRTDNYTF. Incomplete CDR3 DNA: TGCGCCAGCAGCCTCCGAACTGATAAC. The full variable domain, rest sourced from reference TRBV5-1 and TRBJ1-2, is KAGVTQTPRYLIKTRGQQVTLSCSPISGHRSVSWYQQTPGQGLQFLFEYFSETQRNKGNFPGRFSGRQFSNSRSEMNVSTLELGDSALYLCASSLRTDNYTFGSGTRLTVV.

A few counts support this clone. The read ends 3 residues shy of where the CDR3 ends; the end is completed using the germline J gene. V and J are TRBV18 and TRBJ1-1; 7 nucleotides agree with TRBD1. The CDR3 loop spans 15 amino acids. The ends lost 2 bases at V and 5 bases at J; junction bases unmatched: 8. CDR1 and CDR2 (germline): KGHSH, LQKENI. CDR3 DNA (partial): TGTGCCAGCTCACCAAGCTTGACAGGGATAACTGAA. This encodes CASSPSLTGITE. The entire CDR3 reads CASSPSLTGITEAFF.

This clone was recorded at least ten times. With the read ending 3 residues before the CDR3 end, the germline J gene is used to fill in that end. The genes are TRBV2 and TRBJ2-7; 9 bases align to TRBD1. V was pared by 11 bases and J by 0 bases, with 8 bases of the junction left unmatched. The CDR3 is 14 amino acids. The germline gives CDR1 SNHLY, CDR2 FYNNEI. CDR3 DNA (partial): TGTGCCGGCGCCCGGGACAGGGCCTCCTACGAG. It is translated as CAGARDRASYE. The whole CDR3 protein is CAGARDRASYEQYF.

The table lists this clone with many counts. The read falls 3 residues short of the CDR3 end, and the missing part is taken from the germline J gene. The chain couples TRBV19 to TRBJ1-1; D may be TRBD1 (6 bases). V gave up 9 bases and J gave up 0 bases, with 20 bases separating them. The CDR3 contains 16 residues. Germline V gene lookup returns CDR1 LNHDA and CDR2 SQIVND (reference sequence). CDR3 DNA (partial): TGTGCCAGCTCACGGGACGGGACAAATCTGAACACTGAA. Translating gives CASSRDGTNLNTE. The CDR3 as a whole reads CASSRDGTNLNTEAFF.

This clone was recorded many times. The CDR3 loop is CASSLEDTSYEQYF. The sequenced part of the CDR3 DNA is TGTGCCAGCAGCTTAGAAGACACCTCCTACGAG. The V call is TRBV7-2, the J call TRBJ2-7; D unresolved. The read falls 3 residues short of the CDR3 end, and the missing part is taken from the germline J gene. V was shortened by 1 base and J by 0 bases, with 7 bases between the two germline ends. Germline CDR1 is SGHTA and CDR2 is FQGNSA. The CDR3 totals 14 residues.

A few counts support this clone. The CDR3 end is not reached by the read, which stops 3 residues before it; the germline J gene fills it in. The chain uses TRBV7-3 and TRBJ1-2; D gene uncertain. The CDR3 is 14 residues long. The germline V gene encodes CDR1 SGHTA and CDR2 FQGTGA. The ends were cut back, 4 bases at V and 6 bases at J, with 15 bases in the middle. The CDR3 sequence is CASSSTRGYDGYTF. The covered CDR3 bases are TGTGCCAGCAGCTCAACCCGAGGGTATGATGGC.

This clone was counted only a few times. The read ends 3 residues early relative to the CDR3; the germline J gene fills the gap. The rearrangement uses TRBV6-1 and TRBJ2-5; D possibly corresponds to TRBD2 (5 bases). In germline, CDR1 is MNHNS, CDR2 SASEGT. The CDR3 spans 14 residues. Trimming removed 4 bases from V and 0 bases from J, with 9 bases in between. CDR3 sequence: CASSGSGNQETQYF. The covered CDR3 bases are TGTGCCAGCAGTGGAAGCGGCAACCAAGAGACC.

On this clone itself: The DNA ends 3 residues before the CDR3 does, and the rest of the CDR3 is filled in from the germline J gene. The J gene is TRBJ1-2, the V gene TRBV19; D not certain. Trimming removed 7 bases from V and 0 bases from J, with 12 bases in between. Germline CDR1 is LNHDA and CDR2 is SQIVND (reference sequence). The CDR3 spans 14 residues. The CDR3 reads CASKIYRANYGYTF. The sequenced part of the CDR3 DNA is TGTGCCAGTAAAATTTACCGGGCTAACTATGGC.

This clone was observed a handful of times. The read ends 3 residues shy of where the CDR3 ends; the end is completed using the germline J gene. V gene TRBV20-1 combines with J gene TRBJ2-7, with 9 bases lining up with TRBD1. CDR1 and CDR2 (germline): DFQATT, SNEGSKA (reference sequence). Unmatched junction bases numbered 10, after V lost 6 bases and J lost 1 base. The CDR3 totals 15 residues. The CDR3 loop is CSAGQGGVKSYEQYF. CDR3 bases read: TGCAGTGCGGGACAGGGAGGGGTAAAATCCTACGAG.

As for this clone: The CDR3 extends 3 residues past the end of the read, so its final part is completed from the germline J gene. V and J are TRBV6-2 or TRBV6-3 and TRBJ2-7; perhaps TRBD2 as D (6 bases). The CDR3 totals 15 residues. From germline, CDR1 is MNHEY and CDR2 SVGEGT. Between the trimmed V and J ends, which lost 9 bases and 5 bases, there was a span of 23 bases. The CDR3 sequence is CASGGAGTLFDEQYF. The covered CDR3 bases are TGTGCCAGTGGGGGTGCGGGGACCCTTTTCGACGAG.

Concerning this clone itself: The CDR3 extends 3 residues past the end of the read, so its final part is completed from the germline J gene. This chain joins TRBV19 and TRBJ2-2, with TRBD1 matching 7 bases. Per germline, CDR1 LNHDA and CDR2 SQIVND (reference sequence). V was pared by 7 bases and J by 4 bases, with 9 bases of the junction left unmatched. The CDR3 spans 15 residues. The sequenced CDR3 bases are TGTGCCAGTAACAGACAGGGTACAGGCACCGGGGAG. This encodes CASNRQGTGTGE. The CDR3 in its entirety is CASNRQGTGTGELFF.

This clone was counted at least ten times. The observed sequence ends 3 residues before the CDR3 terminus, with the missing tail filled in from the germline J gene. The genes are TRBV9 and TRBJ2-5; D possibly corresponds to TRBD1 (5 bases). The CDR3 spans 14 residues. The V gene lost 3 bases and the J gene lost 5 bases, with 14 bases spanning the gap. Germline-derived CDR1 and CDR2 are SGDLS and YYNGEE. The DNA read from the CDR3 is TGTGCCAGCAGCGGTGGTTCCCCAGGGGAGACC. Translated: CASSGGSPGET. The CDR3 in full is CASSGGSPGETQYF.

This clone came up many times. The sequence runs out 3 residues before the end of the CDR3; the remainder is reconstructed from the germline J gene. The rearrangement uses TRBV7-8 and TRBJ1-5; 8 bases align to TRBD1. The CDR3 consists of 14 residues. Unmatched junction bases numbered 3, after V lost 2 bases and J lost 6 bases. Looked up from germline, CDR1 is SGHVS and CDR2 is FQNEAQ. The CDR3 is CASSLSGGSQPQHF. The sequenced part of the CDR3 DNA is TGTGCCAGCAGCTTATCAGGGGGCAGTCAGCCC.

Many counts were recorded for this clone. The read gets to within 3 residues of the CDR3 end, and the germline J gene fills in the rest. This rearrangement joins TRBV10-3 to TRBJ2-7; possibly TRBD1 for D (5 bases). From germline, CDR1 is ENHRY and CDR2 SYGVKD. With 11 bases removed from V and 6 bases from J, the gap between germline ends came to 17 bases. The CDR3 spans 12 residues. Incomplete CDR3 DNA: TGTGCCTCCCTCACCCAGGGCAGCGAG. It yields the protein CASLTQGSE. The whole CDR3 sequence reads CASLTQGSEQYF.

In this sample, this clone turned up a few times. The read gets to within 3 residues of the CDR3 end, and the germline J gene fills in the rest. The V call is TRBV11-3, the J call TRBJ2-5; 11 nucleotides agree with TRBD1. The germline gives CDR1 SGHNT, CDR2 YENEEA. The ends lost 1 base at V and 5 bases at J; junction bases unmatched: 3. The CDR3 covers 15 residues. This CDR3 reads CASSLGGTGGETQYF. The part of the CDR3 DNA that was read is TGTGCCAGCAGCTTAGGCGGGACAGGGGGGGAGACC.

In the case of this clone: The CDR3 extends 3 residues past the end of the read, so its final part is completed from the germline J gene. The V gene is TRBV30, the J gene TRBJ2-4, with D hard to call. V shed 0 bases and J shed 0 bases, with 6 bases lying between them. Germline loops: CDR1 GTSNPN, CDR2 SVGIG (reference sequence). The CDR3 consists of 14 residues. The CDR3 reads CAWSVQGAKNIQYF. CDR3 bases read: TGTGCCTGGAGTGTACAAGGAGCCAAAAACATT.

In this sample, this clone turned up a few times. An end of the junction does not agree with germline; a read error may underlie this. The read is 3 residues too short to cover the CDR3 end, so that end is filled in from the germline J gene. This chain connects TRBV13 to TRBJ1-2; the D gene is possibly TRBD1 (5 bases). Germline CDR1 reads PRHDT; CDR2 reads FYEKMQ (reference sequence). The CDR3 sequence is 12 residues long. The CDR3 sequence is CATSGQGYGYTF. The covered CDR3 bases are TGTGCCACCAGCGGGCAGGGCTATGGC.

This clone has just a few counts. One end of the junction fails to match germline, which may point to a read error. The read terminates 3 residues before the CDR3 end, so the remaining end is supplied by the germline J gene. The chain carries TRBV6-1 and TRBJ1-2, with D unresolved. The V gene's germline CDR1 is MNHNS and CDR2 SASEGT. The CDR3 loop spans 13 amino acids. The part of the CDR3 DNA that was read is TGTGCCAGCAGTGAAGGGACGGACTATCGC. As protein: CASSEGTDYR. The whole CDR3 sequence is CASSEGTDYRYTF.

Only a few counts were recorded for this clone. Sequencing ends 3 residues short of the CDR3 end; the germline J gene provides the rest. The genes are TRBV19 and TRBJ2-1; 8 bases line up with TRBD1. Looked up from germline, CDR1 is LNHDA and CDR2 is SQIVND (reference sequence). V dropped 2 bases and J dropped 7; count of bases not matched to a gene: 4. This CDR3 contains 14 residues. CDR3 DNA, as far as it was read: TGTGCCAGTAGTATAACAGGGGGATTAAATGAG. Translating gives CASSITGGLNE. The whole CDR3 reads CASSITGGLNEQFF.

This CDR3 reads CASSIEGGWNEQFF. CDR3 bases read: TGTGCCAGTAGTATAGAAGGGGGTTGGAATGAG. V is TRBV19 and J is TRBJ2-1; D is possibly TRBD1 (6 bases). The CDR3 extends 3 residues past the end of the read, so its final part is completed from the germline J gene. Germline CDR1 and CDR2: LNHDA and SQIVND (reference sequence). Trimming stripped 0 bases from V and 7 bases from J, with 10 bases between. This CDR3 region has 14 residues.

The sample holds many counts of this clone. The read falls 3 residues short of the CDR3 end, and the missing part is taken from the germline J gene. The rearrangement links TRBV5-1 to TRBJ1-2; D gene unclear. Germline-derived CDR1 and CDR2 are SGHRS and YFSETQ. Trimming removed 2 bases at V and 3 bases at J, with 5 bases between. The CDR3 sequence is 12 residues long. The DNA read from the CDR3 is TGCGCCAGCAGCTTCGGGGACTATGGC. The encoded protein is CASSFGDYG. The entire CDR3 reads CASSFGDYGYTF.

This clone was seen repeatedly, ten times or more. The observed sequence ends 3 residues before the CDR3 terminus, with the missing tail filled in from the germline J gene. This sequence joins TRBV20-1 and TRBJ1-1; TRBD1 is a possible D gene (5 bases). The CDR3 extends over 19 amino acids. Trimming pared 0 bases from V and 5 bases from J, leaving 28 bases between. Germline CDR1 reads DFQATT; CDR2 reads SNEGSKA (reference sequence). The CDR3 bases that were read are TGCAGTGCTAGAGATTTACTTCCTTCGGGGGAGAAGGGGAGGACTGAA. It is translated as CSARDLLPSGEKGRTE. The entire CDR3 reads CSARDLLPSGEKGRTEAFF.

Concerning this clone itself: Read sequence stops 3 residues before the CDR3 end, and the germline J gene provides the missing end. The chain has TRBV7-9 and TRBJ2-5; 8 nucleotides match TRBD2. V shed 5 bases and J 5 bases; nucleotides not matched to a gene: 7. Germline V gives CDR1 SEHNR, CDR2 FQNEAQ (reference sequence). The CDR3 extends over 14 amino acids. The CDR3 is CASSPGGSTETQYF. The CDR3 DNA, read in part, is TGTGCCAGCAGCCCGGGGGGGTCAACGGAGACC.

This clone was observed many times. The missing CDR3 end, 3 residues past where the read stops, is filled in from the germline J gene. The chain combines TRBV18 with TRBJ2-2, with 7 bases identical to TRBD2. CDR3 size: 17 residues. Germline loops: CDR1 KGHSH, CDR2 LQKENI. Losses at the gene ends were 1 base for V and 1 base for J; bases not matched to a gene: 6. This CDR3 reads CASSPLSGGGNTGELFF. The part of the CDR3 DNA that was read is TGTGCCAGCTCACCACTCTCAGGCGGGGGGAACACCGGGGAG.

By its share, this clone is medium-sized (0.01 to 0.1%). The sequenced CDR3 bases are TGTGCCAGCAGCTCCCACAGGGTCTCGGCGGGAACAGATACG. This sequence encodes CASSSHRVSAGTDT. The whole CDR3 is CASSSHRVSAGTDTQYF. V is TRBV9 and J is TRBJ2-3; the D call may be TRBD1 or TRBD2 (6 bases each). The read gets to within 3 residues of the CDR3 end, and the germline J gene fills in the rest. Germline V CDR1 and CDR2: SGDLS, YYNGEE. This CDR3 has 17 residues. V dropped 4 bases and J dropped 3 bases, with 21 bases sitting between them.

Turning to this clone: The read stops 3 residues short of the end of the CDR3; the missing end is completed from the germline J gene. The rearrangement links TRBV19 to TRBJ1-1; possibly TRBD1 for D (6 bases). V dropped 5 bases and J dropped 3 bases, with 13 bases sitting between them. The CDR3 extends over 14 amino acids. From germline, CDR1 is LNHDA and CDR2 SQIVND (reference sequence). The part of the CDR3 DNA that was read is TGTGCCAGTAGTCTCCACAGGGCTGACACTGAA. Encoded protein: CASSLHRADTE. The whole CDR3 reads CASSLHRADTEAFF.

This clone appeared a few times. Read coverage stops 3 residues before the CDR3 terminus; the germline J gene supplies the remainder. The chain has TRBV19 and TRBJ1-4; 8 nucleotides match TRBD1. The CDR3 loop spans 15 amino acids. With V trimmed by 2 bases and J by 8 bases, 7 bases remained unmatched. Germline CDR1 LNHDA, CDR2 SQIVND (reference sequence). The DNA read from the CDR3 is TGTGCCAGTAGTATAAACGGACAGGGTGAAGAAAAA. Its translation: CASSINGQGEEK. The entire CDR3 protein reads CASSINGQGEEKLFF.